The 18 T cell receptor beta chains below all came from one sample that was sequenced in a study of CXCR3-negative and CXCR3-positive naive CD8 T cells. Study-level results: For CXCR3-positive naive cells, TRB CDR3s were more hydrophobic than those of CXCR3-negative naive cells.

Their recognized antigens are unknown. The TRB libraries of cDNA were built by UMI-labeled 5' RACE. TCRdb re-analyzed the 5' RACE reads; it lists each CDR3 protein once, without DNA. This sample's table has about 53,000 distinct CDR3 sequences. Sequencing was done on a sample of naive CXCR3+ CD8+ T cells from blood. The subset: CD45RO-CCR7+CD27+CD95- naive CD8+ T cells expressing CXCR3 (TNR3+). Every receptor here comes from a human donor in good health. Some clones in this sample may be carry-over from other donors' samples.

The V call is TRBV27, the J call TRBJ1-2; TCRdb gives TRBD1 as the D gene, but with no DNA this cannot be confirmed. Germline loops: CDR1 MNHEY, CDR2 SMNVEV (reference sequence). This CDR3 contains 17 residues. CDR3 region: CASSRLYGTLLDYGYTF.

The chain links TRBV12-3 or TRBV12-4 to TRBJ2-7; the TRBD1 assignment by TCRdb is unverifiable without DNA. This CDR3 is built from 13 residues. CDR3 sequence reads: CASTPRGAGEQYF.

The CDR3: CASSPRGSQETQYF. The chain joins TRBV7-9 to TRBJ2-5. This CDR3 is 14 amino acids long. Germline V gene data show CDR1 as SEHNR and CDR2 as FQNEAQ (reference sequence).

This chain uses TRBV29-1 with TRBJ1-5; TCRdb's assignment of TRBD1 cannot be checked, as there is no DNA. Germline CDR1 SQVTM, CDR2 ANQGSEA. This CDR3 comprises 12 residues. CDR3 protein: CSVQGMDQPQHF.

J is TRBJ2-7 and V is TRBV7-2; TCRdb's D call of TRBD2 is untestable without DNA. Germline values: CDR1 SGHTA, CDR2 FQGNSA. The CDR3 has 14 residues. CDR3 amino acids: CASRSEDVAYEQYF.

CDR3 amino acids: CASSLSGDQPQHF. The chain is built from TRBV7-6 and TRBJ1-5. Germline V gene sequence: CDR1 SGHVS, CDR2 FNYEAQ. The CDR3 contains 13 residues.

V usage is TRBV29-1 and J usage is TRBJ2-7; TCRdb names TRBD1, which stays unverified in the absence of DNA. CDR1 is SQVTM, CDR2 ANQGSEA, per germline. The length of the CDR3 is 13 residues. The CDR3 loop is CSVVGHHSYEQYF.

CDR3: CASSYRQTGYEQYF. The chain carries TRBV6-2 or TRBV6-3 and TRBJ2-7; the TCRdb call, TRBD1, lacks DNA for checking. Germline values: CDR1 MNHEY, CDR2 SVGEGT. The CDR3 contains 14 residues.

The V and J genes are TRBV6-2 or TRBV6-3 and TRBJ2-1. Germline-derived CDR1 and CDR2 are MNHEY and SVGEGT. This CDR3 has 15 residues. CDR3 protein: CASSYSSSLYNEQFF.

This chain connects TRBV28 to TRBJ1-5; the D call from TCRdb, TRBD1, cannot be confirmed without DNA. The CDR3 is made up of 16 amino acids. Germline loops: CDR1 MDHEN, CDR2 SYDVKM. This chain's CDR3 is CASSPTGGPNYQPQHF.

The chain is built from TRBV9 and TRBJ2-2. This CDR3 region has 13 residues. CDR1 and CDR2 from the germline V gene are SGDLS and YYNGEE. CDR3 amino acids: CASSVGNTGELFF.

The gene calls are TRBV12-3 or TRBV12-4 and TRBJ1-1. The CDR3 has 17 residues. CDR3 in amino acids: CASSWSTADNLNTEAFF.

The V and J genes are TRBV20-1 and TRBJ1-1; lacking DNA, the TRBD1 call made by TCRdb goes unchecked. The length of the CDR3 is 13 residues. Germline V gives CDR1 DFQATT, CDR2 SNEGSKA (reference sequence). CDR3 protein: CSAKTGPGTEAFF.

The J gene is TRBJ2-7, the V gene TRBV28; TCRdb names TRBD1, which stays unverified in the absence of DNA. CDR1 MDHEN and CDR2 SYDVKM come from the germline V gene. The CDR3 is 15 amino acids. CDR3 loop: CASSFRGRGAYEQYF.

The chain has TRBV7-6 and TRBJ2-7; the D gene TCRdb calls, TRBD1, cannot be checked with no DNA. The CDR3 spans 13 residues. The V gene's germline CDR1 is SGHVS and CDR2 FNYEAQ. The CDR3 sequence: CASSYDRTYEQYF.

This chain uses TRBV20-1 with TRBJ1-2; TCRdb returns TRBD1, unconfirmable since there is no DNA. The CDR3 is 12 residues long. CDR1 DFQATT and CDR2 SNEGSKA come from the germline V gene (reference sequence). The CDR3 sequence is CSAPDRDYGYTF.

The chain joins TRBV6-7 to TRBJ1-5; the TCRdb D gene call, TRBD1, has no DNA to confirm it. TRBV6-7 is assigned to the ORF class and has an uncertain function. The CDR3 extends over 17 amino acids. CDR3 sequence: CASRTSHREYSNQPQHF.

The V gene is TRBV20-1, the J gene TRBJ2-7; as DNA is missing, the TRBD1 call by TCRdb cannot be tested. Germline-derived CDR1 and CDR2 are DFQATT and SNEGSKA (reference sequence). CDR3 size: 13 residues. The CDR3 sequence: CSIPRPSSYEQYF.